These 27 T cell receptor beta chains were sequenced from one sample in a study of post-analysis software for immune sequencing data. Study observations and caveats: In patients, about 5 TRBV segments were more frequent than in controls, with TRBV5-6, TRBV5-1 and TRBV20-1 among them.

Prepared TCR beta cDNA libraries contained unique molecular identifiers. TCRdb itself ran the PCR reads through MiXCR, one entry per CDR3 protein. The sample holds hundreds of thousands of distinct CDR3 sequences, approximately 50% seen once. No antigen has been identified for these receptors. Input material: blood. Receptors originate from a girl aged 5 to 17 with multiple sclerosis.

This clonotype was seen just once. The rearrangement joins TRBV20-1 to TRBJ2-5, with a possible D match to TRBD2 (6 bases). The V gene's germline CDR1 is DFQATT and CDR2 SNEGSKA (reference sequence). The germline V and J ends were trimmed by 3 bases and 3 bases, with 11 bases remaining between them. This CDR3 spans 13 amino acids. The CDR3 reads CSARRSGEETQYF. The CDR3 nucleotides read TGCAGTGCTAGGAGATCGGGAGAAGAGACCCAGTACTTC.

V gene TRBV10-3 combines with J gene TRBJ2-7; the D gene is possibly TRBD1 (6 bases). Trimming stripped 9 bases from V and 7 bases from J, with 16 bases between. This CDR3 region has 12 residues. Germline-derived CDR1 and CDR2 are ENHRY and SYGVKD. The CDR3 here is CAIRDNPLEQYF. Written as DNA, the CDR3 is TGTGCCATACGGGACAACCCCCTAGAGCAGTACTTC.

A note on this clonotype: At one end, the junction sequence differs from germline, possibly due to a read error. The chain couples TRBV6-2 or TRBV6-3 to TRBJ2-1, with D perhaps TRBD1 (6 bases). This CDR3 region has 14 residues. CDR1 is MNHEY, CDR2 SVGEGT, per germline. This CDR3 is CASSYSGAYNKQFF. The DNA for the CDR3 is TGTGCCAGCAGTTACTCGGGGGCCTACAATAAGCAGTTCTTC.

This chain joins TRBV7-6 and TRBJ1-2, with D tentatively TRBD1 (6 bases). CDR1 and CDR2 from the germline V gene are SGHVS and FNYEAQ. V was clipped by 5 bases and J by 8 bases, with 18 bases between them. The CDR3 is 14 amino acids. CDR3 coding DNA: TGTGCCAGCAGCACTAATCCACAGGGAGACGGCTACACCTTC. Residues: CASSTNPQGDGYTF.

This clonotype was observed a handful of times. The rearrangement links TRBV11-2 to TRBJ2-7, with TRBD2 as a possible D gene (5 bases). This CDR3 region has 16 residues. From germline, CDR1 is SGHAT and CDR2 FQNNGV. Trimming took 1 base from V and 5 from J, leaving 18 bases between them. The CDR3: CASSLGGRIVGNEQYF. CDR3 in DNA: TGTGCCAGCAGCTTAGGAGGGCGGATCGTAGGGAACGAGCAGTACTTC.

The chain is built from TRBV7-6 and TRBJ2-7; TRBD1 aligns across 7 bases. CDR3 length: 14 amino acids. Losses at the gene ends were 5 bases for V and 6 bases for J; bases not matched to a gene: 10. From germline, CDR1 is SGHVS and CDR2 FNYEAQ. CDR3 sequence reads: CASSSRDSIREQYF. DNA for the CDR3: TGTGCCAGCAGCAGCCGGGACAGCATCCGCGAGCAGTACTTC.

The chain uses TRBV12-3 or TRBV12-4 and TRBJ2-5, with 9 bases aligning to TRBD1. CDR3 length: 15 amino acids. J gave up 11 bases and V 1 base, and 11 bases lay outside the gene matches. DNA of the CDR3: TGTGCCAGCAGTTTAGGTGGGACAGGGCCTGGGGAGCAGTACTTC. Translating it yields CASSLGGTGPGEQYF.

This clonotype was observed once. The J gene is TRBJ1-2, the V gene TRBV6-5; D is possibly TRBD1 (5 bases). The CDR3 totals 12 residues. Germline values: CDR1 MNHEY, CDR2 SVGAGI. V was clipped by 6 bases and J by 8 bases, with 13 bases between them. The chain's CDR3 is CASSHGGLGYTF. CDR3 nucleotides: TGTGCCAGCAGCCACGGGGGATTAGGCTACACCTTC.

The CDR3, as DNA: TGCGCCAGCAGCCCCGGACGGATCCAAGAGACCCAGTACTTC. Translated: CASSPGRIQETQYF. The chain carries TRBV5-1 and TRBJ2-5; the D is unclear. CDR1 is SGHRS and CDR2 is YFSETQ in the germline V gene. CDR3 length: 14 amino acids. Trimming took off 4 bases at V and 1 base at J, with 11 bases between the two ends.

The rearrangement links TRBV5-1 to TRBJ2-3, with 15 nucleotides matching TRBD2. The length of the CDR3 is 17 residues. V lost 3 bases to trimming and J lost 3 bases; unmatched junction nucleotides: 5. Germline V gene lookup returns CDR1 SGHRS and CDR2 YFSETQ. This chain's CDR3 is CASSYWTSGGATDTQYF. DNA for the CDR3: TGCGCCAGCAGCTACTGGACTAGCGGGGGGGCAACAGATACGCAGTATTTT.

This chain joins TRBV20-1 and TRBJ2-7; D remains ambiguous. The CDR3 is 15 residues long. The V gene lost 0 bases and the J gene lost 4 bases, with 16 bases spanning the gap. CDR1 is DFQATT, CDR2 SNEGSKA, per germline (reference sequence). The CDR3 region has the DNA TGCAGTGCTAGAGATCCTGCAAAAGCCCTTTACGAGCAGTACTTC. Protein sequence: CSARDPAKALYEQYF.

The count of this clonotype is one. This may stem from a read error, because a much larger clone lies one nucleotide away. The V and J genes are TRBV27 and TRBJ2-7; the match to TRBD2 covers 7 bases. The CDR3 is 14 residues long. Germline V gene data show CDR1 as MNHEY and CDR2 as SMNVEV (reference sequence). Losses at the gene ends were 5 bases for V and 2 bases for J; bases not matched to a gene: 6. DNA of the CDR3: TGTGCCAGCAGTCCGTGGACTAGAGCCTACGAGCAGTACTTC. It is translated as CASSPWTRAYEQYF.

This clonotype was seen only a few times. The chain combines TRBV20-1 with TRBJ2-5; 10 bases are shared with TRBD2. V shed 6 bases and J 3 bases; nucleotides not matched to a gene: 4. The CDR3 contains 13 residues. Per the germline V gene, CDR1 is DFQATT and CDR2 is SNEGSKA (reference sequence). The CDR3 nucleotides are TGCAGTGCCACCAGCGGGGGGGAAGAGACCCAGTACTTC. The encoded protein is CSATSGGEETQYF.

This chain links TRBV12-3 or TRBV12-4 with TRBJ2-5, with 12 bases identical to TRBD2. The CDR3 is 16 amino acids. The V gene end was trimmed by 5 bases and the J gene end by 1 base; junction bases not matched to a gene: 5. The CDR3 region is CASSNGLAGSQETQYF. In nucleotides, the CDR3 is TGTGCCAGCAGTAACGGACTAGCGGGATCCCAAGAGACCCAGTACTTC.

This clonotype has only a few counts. The CDR3 DNA follows: TGTGCCATCAGTGAGGGGACAGGGATTTACGAGCAGTACTTC. It encodes CAISEGTGIYEQYF. The V call is TRBV10-3, the J call TRBJ2-7; 9 nucleotides match TRBD1. The V gene end was trimmed by 2 bases and the J gene end by 4 bases; junction bases not matched to a gene: 3. The CDR3 contains 14 residues. Per the germline V gene, CDR1 is ENHRY and CDR2 is SYGVKD.

V and J are TRBV7-9 and TRBJ2-4, with 16 bases that match TRBD2. The J call may be faulty, since TRBJ2-7 better matches the DNA end. Germline CDR1 reads SEHNR; CDR2 reads FQNEAQ (reference sequence). The CDR3 runs 16 residues. CDR3 amino acids: CASSPSGLAGGYEQYF. CDR3 coding DNA: TGTGCCAGCAGCCCTTCGGGACTAGCGGGAGGGTACGAGCAGTACTTC.

This clonotype was counted between two and nine times. The V and J genes are TRBV12-3 or TRBV12-4 and TRBJ1-2, with 7 positions matching TRBD1. Trimming at V came to 0 bases and at J to 8 bases, leaving 9 bases not matched to a gene. The CDR3 is made up of 15 amino acids. The chain's CDR3 is CASSLAPTGAAGYTF. As DNA, the CDR3 is TGTGCCAGCAGTTTAGCGCCCACAGGGGCGGCGGGCTACACCTTC.

V and J are TRBV20-1 and TRBJ2-7, with TRBD1 matching 8 bases. Trimming took 4 bases from V and 5 from J; bases not matched to a gene: 4. The CDR3 has 12 residues. CDR1 and CDR2 (germline): DFQATT, SNEGSKA (reference sequence). The DNA of the CDR3 is TGCAGTGCTACGCAGGGGGCGGACGAGCAGTACTTC. Its protein product is CSATQGADEQYF.

DNA of the CDR3: TGTGCCAGCAGCCTCTCCCGGGATCACTACGAGCAGTACTTC. It yields the protein CASSLSRDHYEQYF. The chain has TRBV7-2 and TRBJ2-7; D may be TRBD2 (5 bases). This CDR3 is built from 14 residues. Trimming took 5 bases from V and 3 from J, leaving 14 bases between them. Germline V CDR1 and CDR2: SGHTA, FQGNSA.

The rearrangement joins TRBV6-6 to TRBJ1-1; D is possibly TRBD1 (5 bases). The germline V gene encodes CDR1 MNHNY and CDR2 SVGAGI (reference sequence). The V gene lost 6 bases and the J gene lost 4 bases, with 15 bases spanning the gap. The CDR3 is 14 residues long. The CDR3 sequence is CASSLGRLSTEAFF. The CDR3 nucleotides read TGTGCCAGCAGCCTGGGACGGTTGAGCACTGAAGCTTTCTTT.

The chain links TRBV3-1 to TRBJ2-7; TRBD1 matches 9 bases. After removal of 3 bases from V and 3 bases from J, the junction contained 9 bases not matched to a gene. From germline, CDR1 is LGHDT and CDR2 YNNKEL (reference sequence). This CDR3 is 16 amino acids long. DNA of the CDR3: TGTGCCAGCAGCCAGGACACGGGACAGGGTATCTACGAGCAGTACTTC. Amino acid sequence: CASSQDTGQGIYEQYF.

This clonotype was observed a handful of times. CDR3 loop: CASSDAGTSSRETQYF. In nucleotides, the CDR3 is TGTGCCAGCAGTGATGCCGGGACTAGCAGCCGAGAGACCCAGTACTTC. The chain joins TRBV6-1 to TRBJ2-5; TRBD2 aligns across 9 bases. Germline CDR1 reads MNHNS; CDR2 reads SASEGT. The CDR3 has 16 residues. Unmatched junction bases numbered 9, after V lost 3 bases and J lost 4 bases.

The chain has TRBV4-2 and TRBJ2-7, with 8 positions matching TRBD2. The CDR3 runs 16 residues. Germline V gene data show CDR1 as LGHNA and CDR2 as YNFKEQ. Trimming at V came to 3 bases and at J to 2 bases, leaving 9 bases not matched to a gene. The CDR3 loop reads CASSQVTRGEPYEQYF. DNA of the CDR3: TGTGCCAGCAGCCAGGTCACGCGGGGGGAACCCTACGAGCAGTACTTC.

The genes are TRBV7-9 and TRBJ2-5, with 9 bases aligning to TRBD1. The closer fit of TRBJ2-7 to the DNA end suggests the J call may be wrong. The CDR3 runs to 15 residues. Germline CDR1 reads SEHNR; CDR2 reads FQNEAQ (reference sequence). For the CDR3, the DNA is TGTGCCAGCAGCACCTGGACAGGGGATCACTACGAGCAGTACTTC. The encoded protein is CASSTWTGDHYEQYF.

The V gene is TRBV7-8, the J gene TRBJ2-1; 12 bases match TRBD2. The DNA end lines up better with TRBJ2-7; the J call may be wrong. Germline V lookup: CDR1 SGHVS, CDR2 FQNEAQ. CDR3 length equals 18 residues. This CDR3 is CASSPLAGGVSTYNEQYF. CDR3 DNA: TGTGCCAGCAGCCCCCTAGCGGGGGGGGTCTCAACCTACAATGAGCAGTACTTC.

The chain is built from TRBV29-1 and TRBJ2-7, with D perhaps matching TRBD1 or TRBD2 (5 bases each). V lost 4 bases and J 2 bases, leaving 18 bases between the germline ends. The CDR3 spans 15 residues. Germline V gene sequence: CDR1 SQVTM, CDR2 ANQGSEA. CDR3 nucleotides: TGCAGCGTTGCGTACTCCGGGACGCCGACCTACGAGCAGTACTTC. Translation: CSVAYSGTPTYEQYF.

The chain recombines TRBV5-1 with TRBJ2-3; 16 positions agree with TRBD2. CDR3 length: 17 residues. The germline V gene has CDR1 SGHRS and CDR2 YFSETQ. Trimming took 2 bases from V and 1 from J; bases not matched to a gene: 1. CDR3 protein: CASSFGTSGRGTDTQYF. CDR3 nucleotides: TGCGCCAGCAGCTTCGGGACTAGCGGGAGGGGCACAGATACGCAGTATTTT.